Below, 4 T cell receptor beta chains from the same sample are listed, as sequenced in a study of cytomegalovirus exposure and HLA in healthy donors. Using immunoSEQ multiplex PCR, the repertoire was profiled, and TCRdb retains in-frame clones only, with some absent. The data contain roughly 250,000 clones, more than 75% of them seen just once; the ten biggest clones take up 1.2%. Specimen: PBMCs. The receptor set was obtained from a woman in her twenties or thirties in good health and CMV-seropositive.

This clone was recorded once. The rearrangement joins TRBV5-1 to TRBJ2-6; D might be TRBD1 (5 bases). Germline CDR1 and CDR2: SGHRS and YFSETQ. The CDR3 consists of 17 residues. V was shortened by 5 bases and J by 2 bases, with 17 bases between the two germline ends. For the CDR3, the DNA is TGCGCCAGCAGATTACAGGACCTCTTAGCTGGGGCCAACGTCCTGACTTTC. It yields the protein CASRLQDLLAGANVLTF.

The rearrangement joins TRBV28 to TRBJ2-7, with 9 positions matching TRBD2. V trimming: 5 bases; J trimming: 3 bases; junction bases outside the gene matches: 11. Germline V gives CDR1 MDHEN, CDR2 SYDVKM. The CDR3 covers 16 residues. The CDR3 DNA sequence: TGTGCCAGCAGTCAAACCCCGCCTAGCGGGGTCTACGAGCAGTACTTC. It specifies CASSQTPPSGVYEQYF.

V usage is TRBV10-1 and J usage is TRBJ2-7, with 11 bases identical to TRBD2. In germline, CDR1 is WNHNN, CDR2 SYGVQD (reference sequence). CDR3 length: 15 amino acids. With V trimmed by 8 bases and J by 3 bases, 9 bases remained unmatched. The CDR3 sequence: CASSATSGSIYEQYF. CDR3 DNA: TGCGCCAGCTCTGCTACTAGCGGGAGTATCTACGAGCAGTACTTC.

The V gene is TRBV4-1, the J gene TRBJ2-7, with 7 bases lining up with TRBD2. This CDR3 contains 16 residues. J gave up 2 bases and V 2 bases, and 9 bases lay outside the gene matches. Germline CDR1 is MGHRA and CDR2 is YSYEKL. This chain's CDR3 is CASSQFLGRATYEQYF. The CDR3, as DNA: TGCGCCAGCAGCCAATTTTTAGGGAGGGCAACCTACGAGCAGTACTTC.